This TCR beta chain was sequenced in a study of CD8 T cells in Susac syndrome. Study-level points and caveats: The study acknowledged a relatively small number of individuals in its TCR sequencing and HLA analysis.

TCR beta from blood CD8+ and CD4+ T cells was sequenced. Bulk CD8+ and CD4+ cells came from magnetic negative isolation; CD8+ TEMRA by FACS. A word on this clonotype: What it binds is not known.

RNA amounts of roughly 0.5 to 1 ug underwent reverse transcription with random hexamers. The amplification used immunoSEQ multiplex PCR on TCR beta CDR3; it spanned 54 Vbeta and 13 Jbeta. TCRdb itself ran the immunoSEQ multiplex PCR reads through MiXCR, one entry per CDR3 protein. The sample includes 160,000 or so distinct CDR3 sequences, approximately 94% of them seen just once. V was pared by 0 bases and J by 5 bases, with 3 bases of the junction left unmatched. CDR3 length: 15 amino acids. CDR1 is LNHNV and CDR2 is YYDKDF in the germline V gene (reference sequence). The chain uses TRBV15 and TRBJ2-4, with 8 bases that match TRBD2. Sequencing used CD4+ T cells from PBMCs. The TCR sequence derives from a human donor with multiple sclerosis. The CDR3 coding sequence is TGTGCCACCAGCAGAGATGCGGGAGGCGAAAACATTCAGTACTTC. This translates into CATSRDAGGENIQYF.